This TCR beta chain was captured in a study of monozygotic twins with inflammatory bowel disease. With regard to this clonotype: The antigen remains unidentified.

The CDR3 loop spans 16 amino acids. Germline loops: CDR1 SGHTA, CDR2 FQGNSA. Following a re-call of the 5' RACE reads, TCRdb has one entry per CDR3 protein and lacks DNA. Seen in this sample are about 380,000 distinct CDR3 sequences; the ten most common clones hold roughly 2.6%. Findings and caveats of the study: With inverse Simpson as the measure, TCRbeta diversity was lower in IBD patients than in healthy co-twins. Any single strong signal or clonotype tied to IBD lacked support.

The genes are TRBV7-2 and TRBJ1-5; the D call from TCRdb, TRBD1, cannot be confirmed without DNA. This receptor was identified in a human donor with ulcerative colitis or Crohn's disease, or a healthy co-twin of an affected twin (not recorded which). Sequencing used blood. CDR3 residues: CASSLLSRGSNQPQHF.